The clone carrying this T cell receptor (beta chain) was seen only once. The antigen is not known. These data are taken from a study of T cell clones after liver transplantation. Across the study: Samples came from ITN030ST, which attempted immunosuppression withdrawal within 2 years of liver transplantation. TCRbeta sequencing after a pre-transplant mixed lymphocyte reaction identified graft-donor-reactive clones, later tracked in post-transplant blood. Three of the eight recipients were HCV-positive; the rest had non-autoimmune, non-viral transplant indications. Regarding the study as a whole: In a couple of subjects, few donor cells limited the measurable donor-reactive repertoire.

The V and J ends lost 6 bases and 5 bases respectively, with 17 bases between them. The CDR3 covers 15 residues. CDR1 and CDR2 from the germline V gene are MDHEN and SYDVKM. Libraries were prepared by immunoSEQ multiplex PCR; TCRdb keeps only in-frame clonotypes and omits some of them. The sample comprises 95,000 to 110,000 clones, around 80% of which are singletons, and approximately 2.8% rests with the top ten. This rearrangement joins TRBV28 to TRBJ2-1; D call uncertain. This specimen was CD4+ T cells from blood, taken approximately 4 years after liver transplant. The receptor comes from a human patient who received a liver transplant. Some T cells may possibly be graft donor cells. The chain's CDR3 is CASSLARPPHNEQFF. The CDR3 DNA reads TGTGCCAGCAGCCTGGCTAGACCCCCCCACAATGAGCAGTTCTTC.